Listed below are T cell receptor beta chains from one sample, sequenced in a study of blood T cells in healthy people across ages. From the 5' RACE reads, TCRdb called clonotypes with MiXCR, one entry per CDR3 protein. Here the sample spans some 1.4 million distinct CDR3 sequences, approximately 42% being singletons. The material sequenced was blood. The origin of the receptors is a woman aged 18-29 years in good health. Each CDR3 is given with its conserved first and last residue. D genes are given only for firm matches. Rows may omit the clone size; those that give it use once, few, many or a size class.

>TRBV3-1|NA|TRBJ2-7|15|NA
TGTGCCAGCAGCCAGATGGACGGCGGCACCTACGAGCAGTACTTC
CASSQMDGGTYEQYF
>TRBV20-1|NA|TRBJ1-2|11|NA
TGCAGTGCGCCTGAGGTAGCTGGCTACACCTTC
CSAPEVAGYTF
>TRBV7-9|TRBD2|TRBJ2-4|16|NA
TGTGCCAGCAGCTTGGTACTAGCGGGGGGCAAAAACATTCAGTACTTC
CASSLVLAGGKNIQYF
>TRBV30|NA|TRBJ2-5|13|NA
TGTGCCTGGAGTGCGGCCCTTAAAGAGACCCAGTACTTC
CAWSAALKETQYF
>TRBV9|TRBD2|TRBJ2-7|17|NA
TGTGCCAGCAGCGTAAGAGCGGAAGCGGGGGGATCCTACGAGCAGTACTTC
CASSVRAEAGGSYEQYF
>TRBV6-5|NA|TRBJ1-6|13|NA
TGTGCCAGTAGTTCGCAACAGAATTCACCCCTCCACTTT
CASSSQQNSPLHF
>TRBV10-3|NA|TRBJ2-5|14|NA
TGTGCCATCAGTGAGTCAGGGGAGAGGGAGACCCAGTACTTC
CAISESGERETQYF
>TRBV5-1|TRBD2|TRBJ2-3|21|NA
TGCGCCAGCAGCCCTCGGGACAATGACCTCCTAGCGGGTCCCCACACAGATACGCAGTATTTT
CASSPRDNDLLAGPHTDTQYF
>TRBV6-1|NA|TRBJ2-4|19|few
TGTGCCAGCAGTGAAGCGCAGCGGGCCCCCCCACTGGGGGCAAACATTCAGTACTTC
CASSEAQRAPPLGANIQYF
>TRBV27|NA|TRBJ2-1|13|few
TGTGCCAGCAGTTTAGCCCAGGGTGCTGAGCAGTTCTTC
CASSLAQGAEQFF
>TRBV12-3/TRBV12-4|NA|TRBJ2-7|15|NA
TGTGCCAGCAGTGAACGCAGGGGTGCCTTAGACGAGCAGTACTTC
CASSERRGALDEQYF
>TRBV23-1|NA|TRBJ2-7|13|NA
TGCGCCAGATGCCGAGCAGAAACCTACGAGCAGTACTTC
CARCRAETYEQYF
>TRBV20-1|TRBD1|TRBJ1-5|13|NA
TGCAGTGCAGCAGGGGGCGAATTTCAGCCCCAGCATTTT
CSAAGGEFQPQHF
>TRBV6-6|TRBD1|TRBJ2-7|15|once
TGTGCCAGCAGGACGGGCGGGACAGGATCCTACGAGCAGTACTTC
CASRTGGTGSYEQYF
>TRBV11-3|NA|TRBJ2-7|17|NA
TGTGCCAGCAGCTTTAATGGGATGGGGAGCTCCTACAATGAGCAGTACTTC
CASSFNGMGSSYNEQYF
>TRBV29-1|NA|TRBJ2-7|12|NA
TGCAGCGTTCGACAGGACTCCTACGAGCAGTACTTC
CSVRQDSYEQYF
>TRBV12-5|TRBD2|TRBJ2-1|21|NA
TGTGCTAGTGGTTTGATCCGGGACGGACTAGCGGGAGCCGTCGCAAACAATGAGCAGTTCTTC
CASGLIRDGLAGAVANNEQFF
>TRBV11-1|TRBD2|TRBJ2-3|19|NA
TGTGCCAGCAGCAAACTAGTTCCGGGACTAGCGGGGGACACAGATACGCAGTATTTT
CASSKLVPGLAGDTDTQYF
>TRBV5-1|NA|TRBJ1-6|17|few
TGCGCCAGCAGCTTGGCCCCGCTAGGGGCGGGGGATTCACCCCTCCACTTT
CASSLAPLGAGDSPLHF
>TRBV12-3/TRBV12-4|TRBD1|TRBJ1-5|16|NA
TGTGCCAGCAGGTTCACCGGGACAGGCCCCAATCAGCCCCAGCATTTT
CASRFTGTGPNQPQHF
>TRBV20-1|TRBD1|TRBJ1-1|11|once
TGCAGTGTTCGGGACAGCGTCGGGGCTTTCTTT
CSVRDSVGAFF
>TRBV5-1|NA|TRBJ1-1|16|NA
TGCGCCAGCCGCGCTACGCCGGGAGCAGTGGGCACTGAAGCTTTCTTT
CASRATPGAVGTEAFF
>TRBV11-2|NA|TRBJ2-7|15|NA
TGTGCCAGCAGCTTAGCTCCGATTCCCCCCTACGAGCAGTACTTC
CASSLAPIPPYEQYF
>TRBV20-1|TRBD2|TRBJ2-1|17|few
TGCAGTGCTAGAGATCCTTTGGTAGCGGGAGGGGACAATGAGCAGTTCTTC
CSARDPLVAGGDNEQFF
>TRBV29-1|NA|TRBJ2-3|13|NA
TGCAGCGTTGGCGGCGGCACACCAGATACGCAGTATTTT
CSVGGGTPDTQYF
>TRBV27|NA|TRBJ2-1|14|many
TGTGCCAGCTGGCGGAGGGGCTCCTACAATGAGCAGTTCTTC
CASWRRGSYNEQFF
>TRBV7-2|TRBD2|TRBJ2-1|18|NA
TGTGCCAGCAGCTTAACGGCACGTCTAGCGGGACGTTACAATGAGCAGTTCTTC
CASSLTARLAGRYNEQFF
>TRBV4-1|NA|TRBJ1-5|15|few
TGCGCCAGCAGCCATCGGATCGATAGCAATCAGCCCCAGCATTTT
CASSHRIDSNQPQHF
>TRBV20-1|NA|TRBJ1-1|12|few
TGCAGTGGAAAACAGGGGAACACTGAAGCTTTCTTT
CSGKQGNTEAFF
>TRBV27|NA|TRBJ1-1|12|NA
TGTGCCAGCAGTCCCACGAGGGAATCAGCTTTCTTT
CASSPTRESAFF
>TRBV2|TRBD2|TRBJ2-1|13|once
TGTGCCGGCGGGACTAGCGGGAACTATGAGCAGTTCTTC
CAGGTSGNYEQFF
>TRBV2|TRBD2|TRBJ2-5|14|NA
TGTACCAGCAGACTAGCGGGAGTAAGGGAGACCCAGTACTTC
CTSRLAGVRETQYF
>TRBV27|NA|TRBJ2-1|15|NA
TGTGCCAGCAGCCCCACCGACCCCAATTACAATGAGCAGTTCTTC
CASSPTDPNYNEQFF
>TRBV20-1|TRBD2|TRBJ2-7|15|NA
TGCAGTGCTAGAGACGGGACTAGCGGGAGTAATGAGCAGTACTTC
CSARDGTSGSNEQYF
>TRBV6-6|TRBD2|TRBJ2-1|17|many
TGTGCCAGCAGTTCCCCCCTGACTAGCGGGGGGTACAATGAGCAGTTCTTC
CASSSPLTSGGYNEQFF
>TRBV15|NA|TRBJ1-2|18|NA
TGTGCCACCAGCAGAGATGGGGCAGCACAGTCCCTTAACTATGGCTACACCTTC
CATSRDGAAQSLNYGYTF
>TRBV6-5|NA|TRBJ2-1|12|once
TGTGCCAGCAGACCCTCTATCGATGAGCAGTTCTTC
CASRPSIDEQFF